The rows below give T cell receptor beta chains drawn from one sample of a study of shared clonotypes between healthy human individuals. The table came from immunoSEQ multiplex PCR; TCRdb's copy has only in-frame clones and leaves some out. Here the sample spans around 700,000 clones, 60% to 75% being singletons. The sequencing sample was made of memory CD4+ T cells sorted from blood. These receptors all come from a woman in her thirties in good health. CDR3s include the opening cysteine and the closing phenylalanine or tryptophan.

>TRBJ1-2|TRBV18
CASSTDQGLGYTF
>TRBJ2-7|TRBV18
CASSFQVSYEQYF
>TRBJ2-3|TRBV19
CASSIADLAPSTDTQYF
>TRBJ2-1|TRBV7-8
CASSLQGYNEQFF
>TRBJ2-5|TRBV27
CASSLKGGRAGETQYF
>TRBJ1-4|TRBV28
CASRRTATNEKLFF
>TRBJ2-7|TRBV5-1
CASSGLSGGPNEQYF
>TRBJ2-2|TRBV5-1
CASSLAPGANTGELFF
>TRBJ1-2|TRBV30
CAWSVRVGQYGYTF
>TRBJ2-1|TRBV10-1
CASSDVAGGGYNEQFF
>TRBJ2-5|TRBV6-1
CASSETRYGMQETQYF
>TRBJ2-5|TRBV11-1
CASSLVPGLETQYF
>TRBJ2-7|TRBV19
CASSSSRVWESEQYF
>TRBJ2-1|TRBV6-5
CASSRLTSSFREQFF
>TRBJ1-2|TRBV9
CASSPSRTKSLGGYTF
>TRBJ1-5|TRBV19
CASGGTGHNQPQHF
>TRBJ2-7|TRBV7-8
CASSLAETGTYEQYF
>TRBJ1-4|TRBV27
CASRGQGEGKLFF
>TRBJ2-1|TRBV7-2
CASSFLPGGLYEQFF
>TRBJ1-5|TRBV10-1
CASSESILQPQHF